This TCR beta chain comes out of a study of blood T cells in healthy people across ages (dated by TCRdb to between 2014 and 2016). In terms of the full investigation: In model experiments, roughly one uniquely barcoded TCR beta cDNA molecule per two T cells was captured by template switching. The study measured age-related changes in TCR beta repertoire diversity using deep sequencing normalized with unique cDNA molecular identifiers. The donors were divided into four age groups: young (average around 17 years), middle-aged (almost 40), aged (approximately 59) and long-lived (about 84). Donors of different ages were randomly distributed across sequencing lanes to avoid experimental bias. For two donors (one aged 18 to 30 and one aged 80 or older), the study analyzed two additional independent replicas of 1 million unique cDNA reads from the same blood draw.

Preparation of the library involved 5' RACE. The data were produced on an Illumina HiSeq 2500. A second PCR of roughly 6 to 11 cycles was run with a J-beta primer mix and a sample-barcoded 5' primer. Each TCR beta cDNA molecule received a unique molecular identifier from a template-switch 5' adaptor carrying 12 random nucleotides. At least 2.5 million CDR3-containing paired-end reads were obtained from each sample. The Mint cDNA synthesis kit, primed by a TRBC-specific oligonucleotide, was used to synthesize first-strand cDNA from all RNA. Following uracil-DNA glycosylase treatment, all cDNA underwent a first 18-cycle PCR with the universal primers M1SS and BC2_uni_R. Turning to the authors' computational methods: For normalization, 1 million high-quality reads were randomly selected from each sample, with every read carrying a distinct molecular identifier. Instead of being binned into consensus sequences, reads with shared molecular identifiers were discarded. MiTCR, set to a Q25 quality threshold and the strictest error-elimination algorithm, was used for CDR3 identification, clonotype clustering and error correction. Lower-bound total TCR beta diversity was estimated with a nonparametric unseen species model using Euler transformation. The raw public data were reprocessed by TCRdb itself: fastp quality trimming at Q25, MiXCR clonotype calling, in-frame beta chains only. Rows with one shared CDR3 protein collapse into an entry with the most common genes and DNA. The V and J calls come from TCRdb's annotation, not from the publication. Across this sample there are about 640,000 distinct CDR3 sequences, with around 54% seen only once. The top ten clones comprise 30% to 45% of the sample.

The 39 donors, aged roughly 6 to 90 years, were systemically healthy Caucasian individuals from Russia. Around 9.7 milliliters of peripheral blood were collected from each donor into EDTA-treated Vacutainer tubes. Ficoll-Paque density-gradient centrifugation was used to isolate PBMCs, with at least 6.5 million obtained per sample. Trizol reagent was used to extract total RNA from PBMCs, with at least 5 micrograms per sample. Naive CD45RAhigh/CD27high T cell percentages were measured by flow cytometry on a PBMC aliquot from every donor. The germline V gene (reference sequence) sets CDR1 to DFQATT and CDR2 to SNEGSKA. The CDR3 holds 19 amino acids from the cysteine to the phenylalanine. Just CDR3 DNA is preserved here, 57 bases in frame from base 1. The table lists this clonotype with a count of one. Its antigen remains unidentified. A junction boundary mismatches the germline segment, possibly from a read error.

Study-wide findings and limitations: As age increased, observed TCR beta diversity per million T cells dropped in a roughly linear way, and a significant reduction was already evident by age about 40. Compared with the aged group, the long-lived group had more naive CD4+ T cells, fewer expanded clones and increased TCR diversity, suggesting age selection. The percentage of naive T cells measured by flow cytometry correlated strongly with observed TCR beta diversity. Conclusive comparison of naive and antigen-experienced compartments was prevented by the profiling of bulk unsorted PBMCs. Donor CMV infection status was unknown, potentially confounding age-related changes in expanded clonotypes. Estimates of total diversity based on one million sequenced T cells were considered lower bounds and underestimates.

The receptor's source is a man between 60 and 70 years old in good health. The sample comprised blood. In this chain, TRBV20-1 is recombined with TRBJ2-3, with 7 bases matching TRBD2. The CDR3 region reads CSAGDPYRAGDASTDTRYF. The sequenced DNA: TGCAGTGCTGGAGACCCTTATAGGGCGGGGGATGCTAGCACAGATACGCGGTATTTT.